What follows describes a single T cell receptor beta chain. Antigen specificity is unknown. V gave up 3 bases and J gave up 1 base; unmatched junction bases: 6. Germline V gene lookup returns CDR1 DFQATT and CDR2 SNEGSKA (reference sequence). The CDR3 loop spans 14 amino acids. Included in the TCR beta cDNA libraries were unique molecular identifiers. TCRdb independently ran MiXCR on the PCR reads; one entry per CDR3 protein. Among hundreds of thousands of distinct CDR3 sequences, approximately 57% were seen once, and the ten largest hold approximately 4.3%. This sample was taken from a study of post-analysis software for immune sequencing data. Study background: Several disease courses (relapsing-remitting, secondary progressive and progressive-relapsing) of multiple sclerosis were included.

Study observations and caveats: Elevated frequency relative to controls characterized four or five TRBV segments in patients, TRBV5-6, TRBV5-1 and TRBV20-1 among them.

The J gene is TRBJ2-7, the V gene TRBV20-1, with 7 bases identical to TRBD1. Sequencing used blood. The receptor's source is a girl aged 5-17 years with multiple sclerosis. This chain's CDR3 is CSASTGTVSYEQYF. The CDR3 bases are TGCAGTGCTAGCACCGGGACAGTTTCCTACGAGCAGTACTTC.